Following are 26 T cell receptor beta chains from one sample sequenced in a study of follicular helper T cells after annual influenza vaccination. The protocol was immunoSEQ multiplex PCR, while the TCRdb copy is restricted to in-frame clones and leaves out a portion. Of about 15,000 clones listed, less than 85% are singletons. Time point defined: 2014-2015 season, 7 days after vaccination. Sample: CXCR5+ CD38- circulating T follicular helper cells from blood, taken 7 days after influenza vaccination. Regarding subset: circulating Tfh, non-naive CD4+CXCR5+PD-1+ (ICOS+CD38+ or ICOS-CD38-). The receptors derive from an adult who received the influenza vaccine.

The CDR3 spells CAWSELDKSPLHF. DNA of the CDR3: TGTGCCTGGAGTGAATTGGACAAATCACCCCTCCACTTT. The V gene is TRBV30, the J gene TRBJ1-6, with D perhaps TRBD1 (5 bases). CDR3 size: 13 residues. V was trimmed by 1 base and J by 10 bases, leaving 11 bases between them. The V gene's germline CDR1 is GTSNPN and CDR2 SVGIG (reference sequence).

This clone has more than one count but fewer than ten. The chain carries TRBV7-6 and TRBJ2-3; TRBD1 aligns across 7 bases. J lost 2 bases, V lost 3 bases, and 5 bases had no gene match. CDR3 length: 15 residues. Germline values: CDR1 SGHVS, CDR2 FNYEAQ. CDR3 coding DNA: TGTGCCAGCAGCTTCGGGACAGAGCACACAGATACGCAGTATTTT. The encoded protein is CASSFGTEHTDTQYF.

J is TRBJ1-6 and V is TRBV10-2, with D possibly TRBD1 on 6 matching bases. Germline V CDR1 and CDR2: WSHSY, SAAADI. This CDR3 region has 15 residues. V was shortened by 4 bases and J by 5 bases, with 12 bases between the two germline ends. CDR3 sequence: CASSVGGLNNSPLHF. CDR3 in DNA: TGCGCCAGCAGTGTAGGGGGTCTTAATAATTCACCCCTCCACTTT.

The chain combines TRBV12-5 with TRBJ1-5; D is unclear. The V gene's germline CDR1 is LGHNT and CDR2 FRNRAP. V lost 2 bases, J lost 7 bases, and 15 bases lay in between. The length of the CDR3 is 15 residues. CDR3 sequence: CASGLWEGLRQPQHF. DNA for the CDR3: TGTGCTAGTGGTTTGTGGGAGGGTTTGAGGCAGCCCCAGCATTTT. Together with reference TRBV12-5 and TRBJ1-5, the CDR3 gives the full variable domain: DARVTQTPRHKVTEMGQEVTMRCQPILGHNTVFWYRQTMMQGLELLAYFRNRAPLDDSGMPKDRFSAEMPDATLATLKIQPSEPRDSAVYFCASGLWEGLRQPQHFGDGTRLSIL.

V is TRBV27 and J is TRBJ2-7, with D maybe TRBD2 (6 bases). This CDR3 is built from 15 residues. Deletions cut 8 bases from V and 1 base from J, with 18 bases between. Looked up from germline, CDR1 is MNHEY and CDR2 is SMNVEV (reference sequence). The CDR3 DNA reads as TGTGCCAGCCGTACGATGGGAGGACGGTCCTACGAGCAGTACTTC. It codes for CASRTMGGRSYEQYF.

V is TRBV25-1 and J is TRBJ2-1; tentative D call: TRBD1 (6 bases). CDR1 MGHDK and CDR2 SYGVNS come from the germline V gene. Trimming shortened V by 4 bases and J by 8 bases, and 18 bases separated the two germline ends. The CDR3 contains 15 residues. As DNA, the CDR3 is TGTGCCAGCAGTGTCCAGGGGTTGCAATTCGATGAGCAGTTCTTC. Translated, it gives CASSVQGLQFDEQFF.

The chain couples TRBV15 to TRBJ2-3; D is ambiguous. From germline, CDR1 is LNHNV and CDR2 YYDKDF (reference sequence). Trimming shortened V by 0 bases and J by 3 bases, and 7 bases separated the two germline ends. The CDR3 is 14 residues long. CDR3 sequence: CATSRDKETDTQYF. The CDR3 region has the DNA TGTGCCACCAGCAGAGATAAGGAGACAGATACGCAGTATTTT.

The chain combines TRBV6-6 with TRBJ2-2; D is uncertain. V was trimmed by 2 bases and J by 0 bases, leaving 10 bases between them. The CDR3 spans 16 residues. Germline values: CDR1 MNHNY, CDR2 SVGAGI (reference sequence). The CDR3 DNA follows: TGTGCCAGCAGTTACCTGCAGACTTCGAACACCGGGGAGCTGTTTTTT. It translates to CASSYLQTSNTGELFF.

This clone was seen a single time. The chain joins TRBV15 to TRBJ2-3; 11 nucleotides match TRBD2. V trimming: 2 bases; J trimming: 4 bases; junction bases outside the gene matches: 5. Germline CDR1 reads LNHNV; CDR2 reads YYDKDF (reference sequence). This CDR3 is 16 amino acids long. The CDR3 DNA sequence: TGTGCCACCAGCAGACGTAGCGGGGGGGCTGCAGATACGCAGTATTTT. This codes for CATSRRSGGAADTQYF. Full variable domain (rest looked up from reference TRBV15 and TRBJ2-3): DAMVIQNPRYQVTQFGKPVTLSCSQTLNHNVMYWYQQKSSQAPKLLFHYYDKDFNNEADTPDNFQSRRPNTSFCFLDIRSPGLGDTAMYLCATSRRSGGAADTQYFGPGTRLTVL.

The CDR3 here is CASNLQGASYEQYF. In DNA form, the CDR3 reads TGTGCCAGCAATCTCCAGGGGGCGAGCTACGAGCAGTACTTC. The V call is TRBV2, the J call TRBJ2-5, with 8 bases aligning to TRBD1. The DNA end is a closer match to TRBJ2-7, so the J assignment may be wrong. Looked up from germline, CDR1 is SNHLY and CDR2 is FYNNEI. The CDR3 contains 14 residues.

The chain links TRBV7-9 to TRBJ1-2, with D unclear. V was shortened by 5 bases and J by 8 bases, with 21 bases between the two germline ends. CDR1 and CDR2 (germline): SEHNR, FQNEAQ (reference sequence). This CDR3 has 15 amino acids. This CDR3 is CASSPSATGGGGYTF. CDR3 coding DNA: TGTGCCAGCAGCCCCTCTGCTACGGGAGGAGGCGGCTACACCTTC.

This clone has more than one count but fewer than ten. The chain combines TRBV11-2 with TRBJ2-1; TRBD2 matches 10 bases. This CDR3 has 16 amino acids. The germline gives CDR1 SGHAT, CDR2 FQNNGV. V trimming: 5 bases; J trimming: 6 bases; junction bases outside the gene matches: 10. CDR3 loop: CASSQTSSGGGNEQFF. The DNA of the CDR3 is TGTGCCAGCAGCCAAACGTCTAGCGGGGGCGGCAATGAGCAGTTCTTC.

The chain employs TRBV7-2 and TRBJ1-2; 9 nucleotides agree with TRBD1. V shed 3 bases and J 8 bases; nucleotides not matched to a gene: 13. This CDR3 is built from 16 residues. Germline values: CDR1 SGHTA, CDR2 FQGNSA. CDR3 protein: CASSFRGTGPSRGYTF. In nucleotides, the CDR3 is TGTGCCAGCAGCTTCCGCGGGACAGGGCCCTCCCGAGGCTACACCTTC.

This chain connects TRBV5-1 to TRBJ2-6; 11 bases line up with TRBD1. The CDR3 is made up of 17 amino acids. Losses at the gene ends were 3 bases for V and 4 bases for J; bases not matched to a gene: 6. Germline CDR1 reads SGHRS; CDR2 reads YFSETQ. The CDR3 region is CASSSRDRGTGANVLTF. CDR3 bases: TGCGCCAGCAGCTCGCGGGACAGGGGGACCGGGGCCAACGTCCTGACTTTC.

This clone has a handful of counts. The chain is built from TRBV7-8 and TRBJ1-5; D perhaps matches TRBD1 (5 bases). Germline values: CDR1 SGHVS, CDR2 FQNEAQ. The CDR3 contains 11 residues. V was shortened by 8 bases and J by 7 bases, with 9 bases between the two germline ends. Here the CDR3 DNA reads TGTGCCAGCGGGGGGGAGCAGCCCCAGCATTTT. The encoded protein is CASGGEQPQHF.

The gene calls are TRBV7-9 and TRBJ1-2; D ambiguous. The germline V and J ends were trimmed by 4 bases and 6 bases, with 12 bases remaining between them. Germline lookup yields CDR1 SEHNR and CDR2 FQNEAQ (reference sequence). The CDR3 runs 13 residues. The CDR3: CASSSLTPNGYTF. For the CDR3, the DNA is TGTGCCAGCAGCTCCCTTACACCCAATGGCTACACCTTC.

The J gene is TRBJ2-1, the V gene TRBV5-4, with 8 bases fitting TRBD2. J gave up 8 bases and V 4 bases, and 14 bases lay outside the gene matches. CDR1 and CDR2 from the germline V gene are SGHNT and YYREEE (reference sequence). The CDR3 runs 16 residues. The CDR3 DNA follows: TGTGCCAGCAGCCTTGGACGGGGGGGCCCAGTTGATGAGCAGTTCTTC. Protein: CASSLGRGGPVDEQFF. The whole variable domain, remainder taken from reference TRBV5-4 and TRBJ2-1, is ETGVTQSPTHLIKTRGQQVTLRCSSQSGHNTVSWYQQALGQGPQFIFQYYREEENGRGNFPPRFSGLQFPNYSSELNVNALELDDSALYLCASSLGRGGPVDEQFFGPGTRLTVL.

This clone was detected only a few times. This chain uses TRBV29-1 with TRBJ2-7; TRBD1 matches 7 bases. J gave up 6 bases and V 2 bases, and 7 bases lay outside the gene matches. Germline assignment: CDR1 SQVTM and CDR2 ANQGSEA. The CDR3 consists of 13 residues. This chain's CDR3 is CSVETGQRSEQYF. As DNA, the CDR3 is TGCAGCGTTGAAACGGGACAGAGAAGCGAGCAGTACTTC.

This chain connects TRBV19 to TRBJ2-3, with 7 bases aligning to TRBD2. After removal of 4 bases from V and 6 bases from J, the junction contained 7 bases not matched to a gene. The germline V gene has CDR1 LNHDA and CDR2 SQIVND (reference sequence). The CDR3 spans 14 residues. The CDR3 bases are TGTGCCAGTAGTAGGAGTTTCGGGGGGGATACGCAGTATTTT. The encoded protein is CASSRSFGGDTQYF.

The CDR3 DNA reads TGCGCCAGCAGCTTGGAACCGGGACTAGCGAGCAATGAGCAGTTCTTC. Amino acids: CASSLEPGLASNEQFF. This chain links TRBV5-1 with TRBJ2-1; TRBD2 agrees at 10 bases. After removal of 0 bases from V and 6 bases from J, the junction contained 6 bases not matched to a gene. The V gene's germline CDR1 is SGHRS and CDR2 YFSETQ. The CDR3 runs to 16 residues. The whole variable domain, filled in from reference TRBV5-1 and TRBJ2-1, reads KAGVTQTPRYLIKTRGQQVTLSCSPISGHRSVSWYQQTPGQGLQFLFEYFSETQRNKGNFPGRFSGRQFSNSRSEMNVSTLELGDSALYLCASSLEPGLASNEQFFGPGTRLTVL.

The chain has TRBV6-5 and TRBJ1-2, with D perhaps TRBD1 (5 bases). Trimming removed 6 bases at V and 8 bases at J, with 16 bases between. The CDR3 has 13 amino acids. Germline-derived CDR1 and CDR2 are MNHEY and SVGAGI. The CDR3 DNA follows: TGTGCCAGCAGCCCCCAAGGGGCTCAGGGCTACACCTTC. This codes for CASSPQGAQGYTF.

The chain joins TRBV6-1 to TRBJ1-5, with unresolved D. This CDR3 region has 13 residues. Between the trimmed V and J ends, which lost 11 bases and 4 bases, there was a span of 15 bases. Germline CDR1 and CDR2: MNHNS and SASEGT. The CDR3 coding sequence is TGTGCCGGTCGGGAGACCCATAATCAGCCCCAGCATTTT. Its translation is CAGRETHNQPQHF.

In this sample, this clone turned up a few times. V usage is TRBV2 and J usage is TRBJ2-2, with D possibly TRBD2 on 5 matching bases. This CDR3 has 13 amino acids. Trimming removed 2 bases from V and 8 bases from J, with 9 bases in between. CDR1 is SNHLY and CDR2 is FYNNEI in the germline V gene. CDR3 DNA: TGTGCCAGCAGTGAACAGACGGGGGGGGAGCTGTTTTTT. Amino acid sequence: CASSEQTGGELFF. The whole variable domain, filled in from reference TRBV2 and TRBJ2-2, reads EPEVTQTPSHQVTQMGQEVILRCVPISNHLYFYWYRQILGQKVEFLVSFYNNEISEKSEIFDDQFSVERPDGSNFTLKIRSTKLEDSAMYFCASSEQTGGELFFGEGSRLTVL.

This clone has only a few counts. V and J are TRBV9 and TRBJ2-1, with 7 positions matching TRBD2. Germline lookup yields CDR1 SGDLS and CDR2 YYNGEE. J lost 7 bases, V lost 0 bases, and 10 bases had no gene match. This CDR3 has 16 amino acids. The CDR3 here is CASSVDAGVFDNEQFF. The DNA of the CDR3 is TGTGCCAGCAGCGTAGACGCGGGGGTATTTGATAATGAGCAGTTCTTC.

The V gene is TRBV6-6, the J gene TRBJ1-5; maybe TRBD1 (6 bases). V was clipped by 11 bases and J by 0 bases, with 20 bases between them. CDR3 length: 16 amino acids. The V gene's germline CDR1 is MNHNY and CDR2 SVGAGI (reference sequence). As DNA, the CDR3 is TGTGCCTCCCGTAGTGGACAGAGATTTAGCAATCAGCCCCAGCATTTT. As protein: CASRSGQRFSNQPQHF.

This clone showed up just a few times. This rearrangement joins TRBV6-1 to TRBJ2-2, with 14 positions matching TRBD2. The V segment lost 4 bases and the J segment 4 bases; nucleotides outside the gene matches: 11. CDR3 size: 19 residues. CDR1 and CDR2 (germline): MNHNS, SASEGT. CDR3 coding DNA: TGTGCCAGCAGTGCCCGAGGGGGACTAGCGGGAGCGGGCACCGGGGAGCTGTTTTTT. It codes for CASSARGGLAGAGTGELFF.